The 7 T cell receptor beta chains listed next were all sequenced from one sample in a study of blood T cell repertoires in COVID-19. This table comes from immunoSEQ multiplex PCR, and its TCRdb copy is limited to in-frame clones, with some not included. The sample yields about 250,000 clones, roughly 85% seen once. Material: PBMCs or T cells enriched from blood (not recorded which). These receptors all come from a woman in her 30s who had recovered from COVID-19.

In nucleotides, the CDR3 is TGTGCCAGCAGCTTCTCCCTTGCGGGGACTGGAAACACCATATATTTT. This encodes CASSFSLAGTGNTIYF. This chain joins TRBV11-2 and TRBJ1-3; D is unresolved. CDR3 length: 16 amino acids. Germline V gene data show CDR1 as SGHAT and CDR2 as FQNNGV. Trimming took off 3 bases at V and 2 bases at J, with 14 bases between the two ends.

This clone was picked up one time. This chain links TRBV7-2 with TRBJ2-5; TRBD2 might be the D (6 bases). The CDR3 totals 15 residues. Germline CDR1 SGHTA, CDR2 FQGNSA. V dropped 1 base and J dropped 5 bases, with 14 bases sitting between them. This CDR3 reads CASSLVAGTLETQYF. CDR3 nucleotide sequence: TGTGCCAGCAGCTTAGTGGCGGGGACGCTGGAGACCCAGTACTTC.

V gene TRBV4-1 combines with J gene TRBJ2-1, with 7 bases fitting TRBD2. This CDR3 spans 12 amino acids. Germline CDR1 reads MGHRA; CDR2 reads YSYEKL. V lost 5 bases and J lost 6; bases outside the gene matches: 1. This CDR3 reads CASSSGGNEQFF. Here the CDR3 DNA reads TGCGCCAGCAGCTCGGGGGGCAATGAGCAGTTCTTC.

The chain carries TRBV3-1 (or the pseudogene TRBV3-2) and TRBJ2-2, with 12 bases that match TRBD2. The germline CDR1 and CDR2 sequences are LGHDT and YNNKEL (reference sequence). V trimming: 5 bases; J trimming: 9 bases; junction bases outside the gene matches: 10. This CDR3 is 16 amino acids long. CDR3 loop: CASSAPTSGGGRELFF. The CDR3 nucleotides read TGTGCCAGCAGCGCCCCGACTAGCGGGGGTGGTAGGGAGCTGTTTTTT.

This clone was counted once. J is TRBJ2-3 and V is TRBV11-3, with no clear D. The CDR3 is 13 amino acids. Per germline, CDR1 SGHNT and CDR2 YENEEA. Trimming pared 1 base from V and 3 bases from J, leaving 5 bases between. The CDR3 protein is CASSLVRTDTQYF. CDR3 DNA: TGTGCCAGCAGCTTAGTTAGAACAGATACGCAGTATTTT.

In DNA, the CDR3 is TGTGCCAGCAGCCCGTGGGGACAGGTGAACACTGAAGCTTTCTTT. Translation gives CASSPWGQVNTEAFF. This rearrangement joins TRBV7-9 to TRBJ1-1, with 8 bases aligning to TRBD1. The germline CDR1 and CDR2 sequences are SEHNR and FQNEAQ (reference sequence). The length of the CDR3 is 15 residues. V shed 5 bases and J 0 bases; nucleotides not matched to a gene: 5.

This chain uses TRBV30 with TRBJ1-2, with TRBD1 matching over 9 bases. Trimming at V came to 8 bases and at J to 2 bases, leaving 3 bases not matched to a gene. This CDR3 contains 12 residues. From germline, CDR1 is GTSNPN and CDR2 SVGIG (reference sequence). Here the CDR3 DNA reads TGTGCCCGACAGGGGGGGAACTATGGCTACACCTTC. Its protein product is CARQGGNYGYTF.